The clone carrying this T cell receptor (beta chain) has just a few counts. This entry belongs to a study of patients and donors after allogeneic stem cell transplantation. MiXCR, run by TCRdb on the RT-PCR reads, gives a single entry per CDR3 protein. The repertoire has about 230,000 distinct CDR3 sequences, 11% to 15% of them found once; the top ten carry 11%. V was cut by 3 bases and J by 3 bases, with 10 bases left in between. Germline assignment: CDR1 SGDLS and CDR2 YYNGEE. This CDR3 region has 14 residues. Sequences were obtained from blood, either unsorted or a sorted T cell fraction (not recorded which). The V call is TRBV9, the J call TRBJ2-1; D might be TRBD2 (6 bases). The clonotype originates from a human donor who was either an allogeneic HSCT recipient or a stem cell or donor lymphocyte infusion donor (not recorded which). It is not recorded whose cells these are; they may come from a transplant donor. CDR3 nucleotides: TGTGCCAGCAGCGCCCGACTAGTCTACAATGAGCAGTTCTTC. Translation: CASSARLVYNEQFF.